Following are 19 T cell receptor beta chains from one sample sequenced in a study of shared clonotypes between healthy human individuals (dated by TCRdb to the early 2020s). Library generation was performed with the immunoSEQ multiplex PCR assay. TCRdb re-hosts the immuneACCESS table, in-frame sequences only. Its copies lack some clones; in the studies checked, an unresolved V gene accounts for under half of them, and the cause for the rest is not known. This sample lists 850,000 to 1,200,000 clones; more than 65% were detected once. The ten top clones hold roughly 1.5% of the sample. Sequences were obtained from memory CD4+ T cells sorted from blood. The intended sense of this specimen's cell subset or site label: CD45RA-negative fraction. These receptor sequences come from a man between 18 and 35 years old in good health.

The chain employs TRBV27 and TRBJ2-5; D is possibly TRBD2 (6 bases). Germline CDR1 reads MNHEY; CDR2 reads SMNVEV (reference sequence). Trimming removed 2 bases at V and 2 bases at J, with 21 bases between. This CDR3 contains 18 residues. CDR3 nucleotide sequence: TGTGCCAGCAGTTTAAAGCCCTTTGGCGGGGTGAAACAAGAGACCCAGTACTTC. Translated, it gives CASSLKPFGGVKQETQYF.

This clone was seen more than once but under ten times. The genes are TRBV18 and TRBJ2-1; D is tentatively TRBD1 or TRBD2 (5 bases each). The germline V and J ends were trimmed by 3 bases and 4 bases, with 13 bases remaining between them. Germline V CDR1 and CDR2: KGHSH, LQKENI. The length of the CDR3 is 15 residues. The CDR3, as DNA: TGTGCCAGCTCACCGCAGGCAGGGAGATACAATGAGCAGTTCTTC. It encodes CASSPQAGRYNEQFF.

This clone was counted between two and nine times. This chain joins TRBV15 and TRBJ1-5; D uncertain. V was cut by 3 bases and J by 11 bases, with 11 bases left in between. CDR1 and CDR2 (germline): LNHNV, YYDKDF (reference sequence). This CDR3 contains 12 residues. The CDR3 nucleotides read TGTGCCACCAGCAGTACAGTCGGGGCCCAGCATTTT. It translates to CATSSTVGAQHF.

This clone was seen many times. The CDR3 region is CASGTGGASEQFF. CDR3 DNA: TGTGCCTCCGGGACAGGAGGCGCGAGTGAGCAGTTCTTC. The chain combines TRBV30 with TRBJ2-1, with 8 bases fitting TRBD1. The CDR3 contains 13 residues. Trimming cost V 7 bases and J 9 bases; bases outside gene matches: 11. Germline V gene sequence: CDR1 GTSNPN, CDR2 SVGIG (reference sequence).

V and J are TRBV9 and TRBJ2-3, with 11 nucleotides matching TRBD2. The CDR3 contains 17 residues. Germline V CDR1 and CDR2: SGDLS, YYNGEE. J was trimmed by 2 bases and V by 0 bases; bases with no gene match: 5. This CDR3 is CASSVGSSGGYTDTQYF. The CDR3 region has the DNA TGTGCCAGCAGCGTAGGTTCTAGCGGGGGGTACACAGATACGCAGTATTTT.

This clone was seen more than once but under ten times. The gene calls are TRBV6-6 and TRBJ1-2; D might be TRBD1 (5 bases). CDR1 is MNHNY, CDR2 SVGAGI, per germline (reference sequence). The ends were cut back, 6 bases at V and 3 bases at J, with 11 bases in the middle. CDR3 length: 13 amino acids. The CDR3 region is CASSPPTDYGYTF. The CDR3 DNA reads as TGTGCCAGCAGCCCTCCGACAGACTATGGCTACACCTTC.

V usage is TRBV12-5 and J usage is TRBJ1-3; 9 bases are a match to TRBD1. The CDR3 spans 15 residues. The V gene end was trimmed by 1 base and the J gene end by 3 bases; junction bases not matched to a gene: 1. From germline, CDR1 is LGHNT and CDR2 FRNRAP. CDR3 nucleotides: TGTGCTAGTGGTTTGGGACAGGGGGATGGAAACACCATATATTTT. Protein sequence: CASGLGQGDGNTIYF.

V gene TRBV18 combines with J gene TRBJ2-3; D is unclear. The CDR3 totals 14 residues. Looked up from germline, CDR1 is KGHSH and CDR2 is LQKENI. The ends were cut back, 0 bases at V and 2 bases at J, with 6 bases in the middle. The CDR3 sequence: CASSPPVNTDTQYF. CDR3 in DNA: TGTGCCAGCTCACCACCGGTCAACACAGATACGCAGTATTTT.

The chain uses TRBV5-4 and TRBJ2-1, with D hard to call. Trimming stripped 7 bases from V and 8 bases from J, with 19 bases between. The CDR3 loop spans 14 amino acids. Germline CDR1 SGHNT, CDR2 YYREEE (reference sequence). CDR3 protein: CASGPSTLRHEQFF. The DNA of the CDR3 is TGTGCCAGCGGACCCTCGACTCTCCGACATGAGCAGTTCTTC.

V usage is TRBV7-2 and J usage is TRBJ2-5; TRBD2 agrees at 10 bases. In germline, CDR1 is SGHTA, CDR2 FQGNSA. The CDR3 extends over 16 amino acids. The J segment lost 5 bases and the V segment lost 2 bases, leaving 8 bases of the junction unmatched. DNA for the CDR3: TGTGCCAGCAGCTTAAATTCAGCGGGAGGGCGGGAGACCCAGTACTTC. As protein: CASSLNSAGGRETQYF. The whole variable domain, filled in from reference TRBV7-2 and TRBJ2-5, reads GAGVSQSPSNKVTEKGKDVELRCDPISGHTALYWYRQSLGQGLEFLIYFQGNSAPDKSGLPSDRFSAERTGGSVSTLTIQRTQQEDSAVYLCASSLNSAGGRETQYFGPGTRLLVL.

This clone was counted only a few times. The CDR3 region has the DNA TGTGCCAGCAGCTCCCACACGCGGGACGGTTCACCCCTCCACTTT. Its protein is CASSSHTRDGSPLHF. The rearrangement links TRBV7-9 to TRBJ1-6; tentatively, D is TRBD1 (5 bases). Germline V gene sequence: CDR1 SEHNR, CDR2 FQNEAQ (reference sequence). The V gene lost 4 bases and the J gene lost 9 bases, with 16 bases spanning the gap. This CDR3 has 15 residues. Full variable domain (missing parts from reference TRBV7-9 and TRBJ1-6): DTGVSQNPRHKITKRGQNVTFRCDPISEHNRLYWYRQTLGQGPEFLTYFQNEAQLEKSRLLSDRFSAERPKGSFSTLEIQRTEQGDSAMYLCASSSHTRDGSPLHFGNGTRLTVT.

The chain recombines TRBV4-1 with TRBJ2-2; the match to TRBD2 covers 15 bases. CDR1 MGHRA and CDR2 YSYEKL come from the germline V gene. With V trimmed by 5 bases and J by 3 bases, 4 bases remained unmatched. The CDR3 length is 17 residues. The DNA for the CDR3 is TGCGCCAGCAGCAGGACTAGCGGGGGGGCCGACACCGGGGAGCTGTTTTTT. This encodes CASSRTSGGADTGELFF.

The chain combines TRBV4-1 with TRBJ2-2; TRBD1 matches at 8 bases. The CDR3 is 16 residues long. CDR1 MGHRA and CDR2 YSYEKL come from the germline V gene. The trim removed 1 base at V and 7 bases at J, leaving 8 bases unmatched. The CDR3 DNA sequence: TGCGCCAGCAGCCAAGTCCTGACAGGGGCAGGCGGGGAGCTGTTTTTT. Amino acid sequence: CASSQVLTGAGGELFF.

To note about this clone: A much larger clone lies a single base off, so this may be a read error. Other DNA sequences in the sample encode the same CDR3. The chain employs TRBV5-4 and TRBJ2-5; 8 bases fit TRBD1. CDR3 size: 14 residues. The germline gives CDR1 SGHNT, CDR2 YYREEE (reference sequence). The V gene end was trimmed by 4 bases and the J gene end by 5 bases; junction bases not matched to a gene: 7. The CDR3 loop reads CASSPDRGRETQYF. The CDR3 DNA reads TGTGCCAGCAGCCCAGACAGGGGACGGGAGACCCAGTACTTC.

This chain's CDR3 is CASSSTLDTGELFF. In DNA form, the CDR3 reads TGTGCCAGCAGTTCAACGTTGGACACCGGGGAGCTGTTTTTT. The rearrangement uses TRBV7-9 and TRBJ2-2; D gene uncertain. V was cut by 6 bases and J by 3 bases, with 11 bases left in between. The CDR3 has 14 residues. Germline V gene data show CDR1 as SEHNR and CDR2 as FQNEAQ (reference sequence). Using reference TRBV7-9 and TRBJ2-2 for the parts outside the CDR3, the full variable domain is DTGVSQNPRHKITKRGQNVTFRCDPISEHNRLYWYRQTLGQGPEFLTYFQNEAQLEKSRLLSDRFSAERPKGSFSTLEIQRTEQGDSAMYLCASSSTLDTGELFFGEGSRLTVL.

There are many counts of this clone. Other nucleotide sequences in the sample specify the same CDR3. As DNA, the CDR3 is TGTGCCAGCAGCTTGTCAGGGGGCTACGAGCAGTACTTC. Protein: CASSLSGGYEQYF. The chain joins TRBV7-9 to TRBJ2-7; 7 nucleotides align to TRBD1. The CDR3 has 13 amino acids. V dropped 3 bases and J dropped 3; count of bases not matched to a gene: 2. The germline gives CDR1 SEHNR, CDR2 FQNEAQ (reference sequence).

This clone occurred once. V is TRBV7-2 and J is TRBJ2-3; D remains unclear. There are 14 residues in the CDR3. CDR1 is SGHTA and CDR2 is FQGNSA in the germline V gene. V was trimmed by 5 bases and J by 6 bases, leaving 15 bases between them. The CDR3 is CASSPIPQVDTQYF. The CDR3 DNA reads TGTGCCAGCAGCCCGATCCCACAAGTTGATACGCAGTATTTT.

This clone was detected many times. Other DNA sequences in the same sample also yield this CDR3. The V call is TRBV4-1, the J call TRBJ1-4; a weak D match, TRBD1 (6 bases). The V gene lost 0 bases and the J gene lost 3 bases, with 11 bases spanning the gap. The CDR3 runs 16 residues. Looked up from germline, CDR1 is MGHRA and CDR2 is YSYEKL. CDR3 DNA: TGCGCCAGCAGCCAAGATGGCAGGGGACCTAATGAAAAACTGTTTTTT. Amino acids: CASSQDGRGPNEKLFF.

Comment on this clone: The sample has other DNA sequences that encode this CDR3 too. The chain uses TRBV28 and TRBJ2-7, with 7 bases identical to TRBD2. Germline values: CDR1 MDHEN, CDR2 SYDVKM. V lost 5 bases and J lost 2; bases outside the gene matches: 6. The CDR3 consists of 14 residues. The DNA for the CDR3 is TGTGCCAGCAGTCCTCCAAGCGGGACCTACGAGCAGTACTTC. This codes for CASSPPSGTYEQYF.